Each of the 30 T cell receptor beta chains below was sequenced from the same sample in a study of CD8 T cells in Susac syndrome (dated by TCRdb to between 2019 and 2020). Libraries were constructed by the immunoSEQ multiplex PCR assay. RNA was extracted using the RNeasy kit, and roughly 0.5 to 1 microgram was reverse transcribed with random hexamers. TCRdb's own reprocessing of the public reads used fastp at Q25 and MiXCR and kept productive beta chains. Every CDR3 protein is listed once, alongside the most common genes and DNA of its rows. A total of approximately 190,000 distinct CDR3 sequences appear in this sample, roughly 90% of them only once. About 0.1% of the sample belongs to the ten largest clones. Material for sequencing was CD4+ T cells from PBMCs. These receptors were taken from a human donor with Susac syndrome.

This rearrangement joins TRBV5-1 to TRBJ2-7, with 7 positions matching TRBD1. This CDR3 region has 16 residues. The germline V gene has CDR1 SGHRS and CDR2 YFSETQ. Trimming cost V 4 bases and J 1 base; bases outside gene matches: 11. CDR3 residues: CASSTQGGQLSYEQYF. The CDR3 bases are TGCGCCAGCAGCACCCAAGGGGGACAGCTATCCTACGAGCAGTACTTC.

V and J are TRBV5-1 and TRBJ2-3, with 15 bases matching TRBD2. The germline CDR1 and CDR2 sequences are SGHRS and YFSETQ. Germline trimming cut 3 bases from V and 5 bases from J; bases unmatched to any gene: 4. CDR3 length equals 16 residues. As DNA, the CDR3 is TGCGCCAGCAGCTGGACTAGCGGGGGGGTCTTAGATACGCAGTATTTT. Encoded protein: CASSWTSGGVLDTQYF.

The rearrangement uses TRBV5-4 and TRBJ2-5; TRBD1 agrees at 8 bases. The V gene's germline CDR1 is SGHNT and CDR2 YYREEE (reference sequence). V trimming: 0 bases; J trimming: 4 bases; junction bases outside the gene matches: 8. The CDR3 runs to 16 residues. This CDR3 reads CASSLGDRGEGETQYF. Written as DNA, the CDR3 is TGTGCCAGCAGCTTGGGCGACAGGGGAGAGGGAGAGACCCAGTACTTC.

This clonotype has more than one count but fewer than ten. The chain has TRBV6-5 and TRBJ1-4; no reliable D call. Germline CDR1 MNHEY, CDR2 SVGAGI. This CDR3 region has 12 residues. V lost 2 bases to trimming and J lost 7 bases, with 5 bases between them. Written as DNA, the CDR3 is TGTGCCAGCAGTTACCGGACTGAAAAACTGTTTTTT. Protein: CASSYRTEKLFF.

This clonotype was counted a single time. The chain links TRBV6-6 to TRBJ2-5; 9 nucleotides agree with TRBD1. Germline loops: CDR1 MNHNY, CDR2 SVGAGI (reference sequence). CDR3 length equals 15 residues. Germline trimming cut 7 bases from V and 5 bases from J; bases unmatched to any gene: 11. CDR3 in DNA: TGTGCCAGCAAAAAACCGGGACAGGGAATGGAGACCCAGTACTTC. Translated: CASKKPGQGMETQYF.

The chain uses TRBV7-6 and TRBJ2-1, with D possibly TRBD1 on 6 matching bases. CDR1 and CDR2 from the germline V gene are SGHVS and FNYEAQ. Trimming left V 5 bases short and J 7 bases short, with 15 bases between. This CDR3 has 14 residues. CDR3 in amino acids: CASSLDQGWNEQFF. CDR3 DNA sequence: TGTGCCAGCAGCCTTGATCAGGGGTGGAATGAGCAGTTCTTC.

J is TRBJ1-3 and V is TRBV3-1; the D gene is possibly TRBD1 (5 bases). The CDR3 runs 17 residues. CDR1 and CDR2 (germline): LGHDT, YNNKEL (reference sequence). V lost 4 bases, J lost 0 bases, and 16 bases lay in between. CDR3 DNA: TGTGCCAGCAGCCGACCGACAGACCCAAACTCTGGAAACACCATATATTTT. It translates to CASSRPTDPNSGNTIYF.

This chain links TRBV3-1 with TRBJ1-2, with D unresolved. The CDR3 runs 13 residues. CDR1 is LGHDT and CDR2 is YNNKEL in the germline V gene (reference sequence). V lost 4 bases and J lost 8, with 14 bases in between. The chain's CDR3 is CASSPRVAEGYTF. The CDR3 DNA sequence: TGTGCCAGCAGCCCTAGGGTAGCGGAAGGCTACACCTTC.

V gene TRBV27 combines with J gene TRBJ1-5; D is possibly TRBD1 (6 bases). V shed 3 bases and J shed 6 bases, with 12 bases lying between them. The CDR3 spans 14 residues. Germline V CDR1 and CDR2: MNHEY, SMNVEV (reference sequence). This CDR3 reads CASSFTGGGQPQHF. CDR3 nucleotide sequence: TGTGCCAGCAGTTTCACCGGGGGCGGTCAGCCCCAGCATTTT.

The chain's CDR3 is CASRRDSYYEQYF. The CDR3 region has the DNA TGTGCCAGCAGGAGGGACAGCTACTACGAGCAGTACTTC. The chain has TRBV2 and TRBJ2-7; 7 bases match TRBD1. This CDR3 is built from 13 residues. The junction had 5 bases not matched to a gene; V was cut back by 6 bases and J by 3 bases. Germline-derived CDR1 and CDR2 are SNHLY and FYNNEI.

A few counts support this clonotype. The chain is built from TRBV10-3 and TRBJ2-7; perhaps TRBD1 as D (6 bases). Germline CDR1 ENHRY, CDR2 SYGVKD. The germline V and J ends were trimmed by 3 bases and 3 bases, with 6 bases remaining between them. The CDR3 contains 12 residues. CDR3 protein: CAISEQGYEQYF. The CDR3 nucleotides read TGTGCCATCAGTGAACAGGGCTACGAGCAGTACTTC.

V is TRBV18 and J is TRBJ1-1; 7 positions agree with TRBD1. In germline, CDR1 is KGHSH, CDR2 LQKENI. With 5 bases clipped from V and 5 bases from J, the junction kept 11 bases outside the gene matches. There are 15 residues in the CDR3. The CDR3 sequence is CASSTVAGGTTEAFF. The CDR3 coding sequence is TGTGCCAGCTCAACGGTGGCAGGGGGTACGACTGAAGCTTTCTTT.

This chain connects TRBV7-2 to TRBJ2-5, with no clear D. Germline CDR1 and CDR2: SGHTA and FQGNSA. The CDR3 consists of 14 residues. The V end was cut by 2 bases, the J end by 5 bases, with 12 bases between. The CDR3 sequence: CASSLTPSQETQYF. CDR3 DNA sequence: TGTGCCAGCAGCTTAACTCCTAGTCAGGAGACCCAGTACTTC.

The chain employs TRBV9 and TRBJ2-1; 11 nucleotides agree with TRBD2. Germline V CDR1 and CDR2: SGDLS, YYNGEE. The CDR3 loop spans 13 amino acids. The V gene end was trimmed by 2 bases and the J gene end by 10 bases; junction bases not matched to a gene: 2. The CDR3: CASSVLAGGEQFF. CDR3 bases: TGTGCCAGCAGCGTCTTAGCGGGGGGGGAGCAGTTCTTC.

The V and J genes are TRBV7-2 and TRBJ2-5, with a possible D match to TRBD2 (6 bases). In germline, CDR1 is SGHTA, CDR2 FQGNSA. V dropped 1 base and J dropped 2 bases, with 11 bases sitting between them. This CDR3 comprises 15 residues. CDR3 protein: CASSLVAAGQETQYF. The CDR3 nucleotides are TGTGCCAGCAGCTTAGTAGCGGCAGGGCAAGAGACCCAGTACTTC.

The chain is built from TRBV7-9 and TRBJ2-3, with 9 positions matching TRBD1. This CDR3 comprises 17 residues. V gave up 7 bases and J gave up 8 bases; unmatched junction bases: 19. Germline CDR1 SEHNR, CDR2 FQNEAQ (reference sequence). The CDR3 nucleotides read TGTGCCAGCAACACCCCGGGACAGGGCGTCCGGGCAGGTACGCAGTATTTT. This codes for CASNTPGQGVRAGTQYF.

This clonotype was recorded a few times. The chain couples TRBV19 to TRBJ1-1; D unresolved. This CDR3 is built from 11 residues. Germline assignment: CDR1 LNHDA and CDR2 SQIVND (reference sequence). Trimming took off 7 bases at V and 2 bases at J, with 5 bases between the two ends. This chain's CDR3 is CASIRNTEAFF. The CDR3 DNA sequence: TGTGCCAGTATCCGAAACACTGAAGCTTTCTTT.

The CDR3 DNA follows: TGTGCCAGCATCGGGACAGTGGGCGAGACCCAGTACTTC. Its translation is CASIGTVGETQYF. The V gene is TRBV7-9, the J gene TRBJ2-5; TRBD1 matches 7 bases. The germline V gene encodes CDR1 SEHNR and CDR2 FQNEAQ (reference sequence). Unmatched junction bases numbered 7, after V lost 7 bases and J lost 5 bases. The CDR3 covers 13 residues.

This chain links TRBV12-3 or TRBV12-4 with TRBJ1-5; TRBD1 matches 9 bases. The CDR3 consists of 17 residues. Trimming cost V 5 bases and J 1 base; bases outside gene matches: 9. The CDR3 DNA is TGTGCCAGCAGTGCGCTAAGGGGGACAGGGAGCAATCAGCCCCAGCATTTT. Translated: CASSALRGTGSNQPQHF.

This rearrangement joins TRBV7-9 to TRBJ1-1; 7 bases fit TRBD1. Trimming removed 10 bases from V and 1 base from J; junction bases left unmatched: 3. The germline V gene has CDR1 SEHNR and CDR2 FQNEAQ (reference sequence). This CDR3 spans 12 amino acids. For the CDR3, the DNA is TGTGCCACCCAGGGGGGGAACACTGAAGCTTTCTTT. The encoded protein is CATQGGNTEAFF.

This clonotype was seen a handful of times. V is TRBV7-2 and J is TRBJ2-2, with 7 bases lining up with TRBD1. Per the germline V gene, CDR1 is SGHTA and CDR2 is FQGNSA. The CDR3 sequence is 15 residues long. V was pared by 5 bases and J by 11 bases, with 14 bases of the junction left unmatched. In nucleotides, the CDR3 is TGTGCCAGCAGCAGGGGGCGGACAGGTGTAGTTGAGCTGTTTTTT. Its protein is CASSRGRTGVVELFF.

The CDR3 bases are TGCAGTGCCCCGACCCCTTTTTCCTACAATGAGCAGTTCTTC. Its protein is CSAPTPFSYNEQFF. This rearrangement joins TRBV20-1 to TRBJ2-1; D gene ambiguous. The CDR3 is 14 amino acids. Trimming cost V 6 bases and J 1 base, with 13 bases left between them. Per germline, CDR1 DFQATT and CDR2 SNEGSKA (reference sequence).

The V call is TRBV7-2, the J call TRBJ2-5; 12 nucleotides align to TRBD2. CDR3 length: 16 amino acids. In germline, CDR1 is SGHTA, CDR2 FQGNSA. The V gene end was trimmed by 5 bases and the J gene end by 2 bases; junction bases not matched to a gene: 6. In nucleotides, the CDR3 is TGTGCCAGCAGCCGGACTAGCGGGGTCCTACAAGAGACCCAGTACTTC. This sequence encodes CASSRTSGVLQETQYF.

V and J are TRBV6-2 or TRBV6-3 and TRBJ2-7; TRBD2 might be the D (5 bases). V lost 2 bases and J lost 2, with 13 bases in between. This CDR3 region has 15 residues. Germline lookup yields CDR1 MNHEY and CDR2 SVGEGT. CDR3 bases: TGTGCCAGCAGTTACGGTTCGGCCGGGACCTACGAGCAGTACTTC. This codes for CASSYGSAGTYEQYF.

The chain recombines TRBV2 with TRBJ2-6, with D possibly called TRBD1 or TRBD2 (5 bases each). In germline, CDR1 is SNHLY, CDR2 FYNNEI. V was pared by 7 bases and J by 3 bases, with 22 bases between. CDR3 length: 18 residues. The CDR3 sequence: CASITRTGRLGGANVLTF. The CDR3 DNA reads as TGTGCCAGCATCACTCGGACGGGACGGTTGGGTGGGGCCAACGTCCTGACTTTC.

The CDR3 DNA sequence: TGTGCCAGCAGCTTAGGAACAGGGCGCGAGCAGTACTTC. Its translation: CASSLGTGREQYF. J is TRBJ2-7 and V is TRBV7-2, with D tentatively TRBD1 (6 bases). The CDR3 length is 13 residues. CDR1 and CDR2 from the germline V gene are SGHTA and FQGNSA. V dropped 1 base and J dropped 6 bases, with 10 bases sitting between them.

V usage is TRBV18 and J usage is TRBJ2-1, with D uncertain. V was shortened by 0 bases and J by 6 bases, with 6 bases between the two germline ends. The CDR3 length is 13 residues. Germline V gives CDR1 KGHSH, CDR2 LQKENI. The CDR3 coding sequence is TGTGCCAGCTCACCACCTACAGTCAATGAGCAGTTCTTC. Protein product: CASSPPTVNEQFF.

The chain is built from TRBV2 and TRBJ2-2; D perhaps matches TRBD1 (5 bases). The V and J ends lost 7 bases and 1 base respectively, with 10 bases between them. Germline CDR1 reads SNHLY; CDR2 reads FYNNEI. CDR3 length equals 14 residues. DNA of the CDR3: TGTGCCAGCACCGACAGAGTGAACACCGGGGAGCTGTTTTTT. Amino acids: CASTDRVNTGELFF.

V usage is TRBV14 and J usage is TRBJ1-3, with D possibly matching TRBD1 (5 bases). This CDR3 comprises 16 residues. V lost 1 base and J lost 0, with 10 bases in between. Germline-derived CDR1 and CDR2 are SGHDN and FVKESK. The CDR3 region has the DNA TGTGCCAGCAGCCAAGCGCCAGGGACCTCTGGAAACACCATATATTTT. This codes for CASSQAPGTSGNTIYF.

This sequence joins TRBV20-1 and TRBJ2-5; D unresolved. The germline V gene encodes CDR1 DFQATT and CDR2 SNEGSKA (reference sequence). V lost 6 bases and J lost 2, with 10 bases in between. The CDR3 totals 12 residues. CDR3: CSATDWQETQYF. The CDR3, as DNA: TGCAGTGCCACAGACTGGCAAGAGACCCAGTACTTC.